This TCR beta chain was retrieved from a study of blood T cell repertoires in COVID-19. On the study more broadly: Material from acute and convalescent COVID-19 was sourced from the United States, Italy and Spain. Nucleic acid was either cDNA or gDNA, and it came from T cells, B-cell-depleted T cells, or PBMCs.

Per the original methods: Using reference gene primer amplification, nucleated cell counts were estimated. The assay was immunoSEQ multiplex PCR, and TCRdb's table has in-frame clones only and misses some. Clone size and the V and J calls come from that table; the DNA yielded D and trimming. The sample gives about 160,000 clones, around 82% of which show up once; roughly 9.6% is in the top ten. Trimming shortened V by 6 bases and J by 3 bases, and 8 bases separated the two germline ends. Germline CDR1 is LNHDA and CDR2 is SQIVND (reference sequence). The CDR3 length is 12 residues. The V call is TRBV19, the J call TRBJ1-2, with D unresolved. The clonotype originates from a man in his 60s with active or convalescent COVID-19. The specimen was peripheral blood. For the CDR3, the DNA is TGTGCCAGTAGGGGCTCGTACTATGGCTACACCTTC. The encoded protein is CASRGSYYGYTF.